This paragraph covers one TCR beta chain sequence. What it binds is not known. TCRdb keeps only in-frame clones here, not all; method: immunoSEQ multiplex PCR. The sample lists about 60,000 clones, approximately 96% occurring once. The data were obtained in a study of cytomegalovirus exposure and HLA in healthy donors. Findings and limits, study-wide: According to a later analysis, TCR clusters from the first cohort tended to co-occur in the roughly 110 validation repertoires.

This clonotype originated in a man between 18 and 35 years old in good health and CMV-seronegative. Sequencing was done on a sample of PBMCs.

The DNA for the CDR3 is TGTGCCAGCACCGGTTGGACACTTCACGAGCAGTACTTC. Translation gives CASTGWTLHEQYF. The chain combines TRBV6-1 with TRBJ2-7; D is possibly TRBD1 (5 bases). The CDR3 consists of 13 residues. Germline loops: CDR1 MNHNS, CDR2 SASEGT. V lost 7 bases, J lost 5 bases, and 15 bases lay in between.